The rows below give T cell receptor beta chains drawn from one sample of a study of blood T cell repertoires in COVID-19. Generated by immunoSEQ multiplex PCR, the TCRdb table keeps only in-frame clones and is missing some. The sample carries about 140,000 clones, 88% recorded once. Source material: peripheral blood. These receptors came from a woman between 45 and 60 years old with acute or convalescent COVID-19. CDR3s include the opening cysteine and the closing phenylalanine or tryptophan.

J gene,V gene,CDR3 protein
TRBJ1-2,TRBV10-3,CAIQSGSNGYGYTF
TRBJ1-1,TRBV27,CASSLLQGGTEAFF
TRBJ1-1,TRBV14,CASSQAVMSAGLNTEAFF
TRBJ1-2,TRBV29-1,CSVELGQGSGYTF
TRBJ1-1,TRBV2,CASSDSRGRMNTEAFF
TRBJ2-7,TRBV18,CASSPPVGGGTGGYEQYF
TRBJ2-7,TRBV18,CASSPVDILSYEQYF
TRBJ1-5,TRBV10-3,CATRQDSNQPQHF
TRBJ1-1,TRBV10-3,CAISLQGAVTEAFF
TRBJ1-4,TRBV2,CASSKDRGLYEKLFF
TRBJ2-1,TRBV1,CTSSQLYLAGEQFF
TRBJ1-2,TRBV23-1,CASPANGGPYGYTF
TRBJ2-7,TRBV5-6,CASSLGGLAKIYEQYF
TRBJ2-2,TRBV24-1,CATSERRGATTGELFF
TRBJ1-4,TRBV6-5,CASSYRGFEKLFF
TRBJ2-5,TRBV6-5,CASRTGGQETQYF
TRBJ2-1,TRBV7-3,CASSPELAGEQFF
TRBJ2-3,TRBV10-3,CAISASGGAVDTQYF
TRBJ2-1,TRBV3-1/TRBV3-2,CASSPRGTSSYNEQFF
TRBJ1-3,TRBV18,CASSPFDRSGGNTIYF
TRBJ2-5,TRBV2,CASSDQGTGFPNQETQYF
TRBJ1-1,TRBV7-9,CASSLTRSTEAFF
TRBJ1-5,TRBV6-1,CASSEGQENQPQHF
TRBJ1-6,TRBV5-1,CASSLGWGDNSPLHF
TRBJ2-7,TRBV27,CASSLGRDIAYEQYF
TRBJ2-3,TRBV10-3,CAIRAGLAGVDTQYF
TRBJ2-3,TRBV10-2,CASSGQGADTQYF
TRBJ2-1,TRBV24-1,CATSSAGYNEQFF
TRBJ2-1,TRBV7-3,CASSLQSLAGGFNEQFF
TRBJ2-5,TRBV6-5,CASSYPGAGEETQYF
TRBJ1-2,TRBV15,CATSRDGRRTGGGYTF
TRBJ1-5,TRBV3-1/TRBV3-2,CASSQDTRVSQPQHF
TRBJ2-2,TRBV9,CASSAPPTDTGELFF
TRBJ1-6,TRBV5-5,CASSLEGGSSYNSPLHF
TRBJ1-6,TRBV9,CASSVQDRGRSPLHF
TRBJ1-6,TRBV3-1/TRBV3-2,CASSHGQGYSPLHF
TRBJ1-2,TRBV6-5,CASCDRGRGYGYTF
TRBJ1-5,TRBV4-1,CASSPGQTNQPQHF
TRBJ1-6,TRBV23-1,CGQQYGHSSYNSPLHF
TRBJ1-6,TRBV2,CASRQESSYNSPLHF